The 10 T cell receptor beta chains listed next were all sequenced from one sample in a study of OX40 agonist ivuxolimab in advanced cancers. Profiled with immunoSEQ multiplex PCR; TCRdb holds only in-frame clones, not every one. The profile shows 55,000 to 65,000 clones, roughly 89% of them singletons. The sequences come from CD4+ or CD8+ T cells sorted from blood, collected in a trial of the OX40 agonist ivuxolimab. The receptors shown here come from an adult with an advanced solid tumor such as melanoma, head and neck, liver or kidney cancer.

CDR3 loop: CASSSQGAYEQYF. Written as DNA, the CDR3 is TGTGCCAGCAGCTCGCAAGGAGCCTACGAGCAGTACTTC. This chain links TRBV21-1 with TRBJ2-7; the table assigns TRBD2, which was not confirmed against the DNA. TRBV21-1 is assigned pseudogene status. The CDR3 is 13 residues long.

This sequence joins TRBV9 and TRBJ2-2, with 9 bases identical to TRBD2. CDR1 is SGDLS, CDR2 YYNGEE, per germline. This CDR3 spans 19 amino acids. The V gene end was trimmed by 4 bases and the J gene end by 3 bases; junction bases not matched to a gene: 16. This chain's CDR3 is CASSPTRVVAGVYTGELFF. CDR3 sequence (DNA): TGTGCCAGCAGCCCCACCCGGGTGGTAGCGGGGGTATACACCGGGGAGCTGTTTTTT.

The sample holds a few counts of this clone. This chain uses TRBV7-2 with TRBJ1-5; perhaps TRBD1 as D (6 bases). The CDR3 loop spans 14 amino acids. V was pared by 5 bases and J by 7 bases, with 15 bases between. Germline V gene data show CDR1 as SGHTA and CDR2 as FQGNSA. The CDR3 sequence is CASSQAGAGQPQHF. The CDR3 region has the DNA TGTGCCAGCAGCCAGGCGGGGGCCGGGCAGCCCCAGCATTTT.

The chain recombines TRBV4-3 with TRBJ2-7; D gene unclear. Germline V gives CDR1 LGHNA, CDR2 YSLEER. The CDR3 extends over 14 amino acids. V lost 4 bases to trimming and J lost 4 bases, with 14 bases between them. This CDR3 reads CASSRGSPGYEQYF. CDR3 in DNA: TGCGCCAGCAGCCGGGGTAGTCCCGGGTACGAGCAGTACTTC.

The rearrangement uses TRBV5-1 and TRBJ2-7, with 7 nucleotides matching TRBD2. Unmatched junction bases numbered 7, after V lost 2 bases and J lost 2 bases. The length of the CDR3 is 15 residues. CDR1 is SGHRS and CDR2 is YFSETQ in the germline V gene. This CDR3 reads CASSFMGGTAYEQYF. CDR3 nucleotides: TGCGCCAGCAGCTTTATGGGGGGGACCGCCTACGAGCAGTACTTC.

The rearrangement uses TRBV5-1 and TRBJ2-3; TRBD2 matches 8 bases. Germline V gene data show CDR1 as SGHRS and CDR2 as YFSETQ. Trimming cost V 4 bases and J 5 bases; bases outside gene matches: 9. This CDR3 contains 15 residues. This CDR3 reads CASSRSGSQGDTQYF. CDR3 DNA: TGCGCCAGCAGCCGGAGCGGGAGTCAGGGAGATACGCAGTATTTT.

The chain joins TRBV7-6 to TRBJ2-5, with 8 bases matching TRBD2. Germline-derived CDR1 and CDR2 are SGHVS and FNYEAQ. Trimming took 5 bases from V and 5 from J; bases not matched to a gene: 7. The length of the CDR3 is 14 residues. The CDR3 here is CASSPWTSRETQYF. CDR3 nucleotide sequence: TGTGCCAGCAGCCCCTGGACTAGCCGGGAGACCCAGTACTTC.

The rearrangement links TRBV19 to TRBJ2-7; tentatively, D is TRBD1 or TRBD2 (5 bases each). The CDR3 contains 15 residues. The germline gives CDR1 LNHDA, CDR2 SQIVND (reference sequence). Deletions cut 0 bases from V and 6 bases from J, with 15 bases between. CDR3 loop: CASSIDGASDGEQYF. In DNA form, the CDR3 reads TGTGCCAGTAGTATAGACGGGGCCTCGGATGGCGAGCAGTACTTC.

This chain joins TRBV11-2 and TRBJ2-5; no reliable D call. Looked up from germline, CDR1 is SGHAT and CDR2 is FQNNGV. The CDR3 covers 12 residues. Deletions cut 5 bases from V and 5 bases from J, with 9 bases between. The CDR3 reads CASSEYGETQYF. Written as DNA, the CDR3 is TGTGCCAGCAGCGAGTACGGGGAGACCCAGTACTTC.

This rearrangement joins TRBV5-4 to TRBJ2-5, with a weak D call TRBD1 (5 bases). Germline V lookup: CDR1 SGHNT, CDR2 YYREEE (reference sequence). The ends were cut back, 4 bases at V and 5 bases at J, with 6 bases in the middle. The CDR3 sequence is 11 residues long. CDR3 nucleotides: TGTGCCAGCAGCAAGGGGGAGACCCAGTACTTC. It is translated as CASSKGETQYF.